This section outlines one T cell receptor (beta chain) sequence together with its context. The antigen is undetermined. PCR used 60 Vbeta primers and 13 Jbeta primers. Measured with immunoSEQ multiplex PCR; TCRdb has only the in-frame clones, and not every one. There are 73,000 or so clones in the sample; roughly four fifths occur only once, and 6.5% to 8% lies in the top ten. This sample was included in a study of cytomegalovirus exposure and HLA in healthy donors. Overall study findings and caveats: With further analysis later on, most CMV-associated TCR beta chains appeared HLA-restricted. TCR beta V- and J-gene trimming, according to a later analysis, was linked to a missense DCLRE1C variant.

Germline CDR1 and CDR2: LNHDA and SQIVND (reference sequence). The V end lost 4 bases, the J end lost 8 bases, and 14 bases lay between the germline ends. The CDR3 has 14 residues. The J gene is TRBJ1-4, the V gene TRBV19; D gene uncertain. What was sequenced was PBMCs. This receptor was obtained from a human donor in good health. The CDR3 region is CASSTQETSEKLFF. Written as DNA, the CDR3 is TGTGCCAGTAGTACCCAGGAAACAAGCGAAAAACTGTTTTTT. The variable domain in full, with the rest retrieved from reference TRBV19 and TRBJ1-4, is DGGITQSPKYLFRKEGQNVTLSCEQNLNHDAMYWYRQDPGQGLRLIYYSQIVNDFQKGDIAEGYSVSREKKESFPLTVTSAQKNPTAFYLCASSTQETSEKLFFGSGTQLSVL.